Shown below are 31 T cell receptor beta chains from a single sample sequenced in a study of identical twins. TCRdb called the 5' RACE reads again in MiXCR, with one record for every CDR3 protein. The profile shows around 500,000 distinct CDR3 sequences, approximately 15% of them singletons. These data also formed part of another study, on yellow fever vaccine responses in identical twins.

The sequencing input was CD4+ T cells sorted from blood. The receptors come from a young woman in good health.

This clonotype was observed a handful of times. The chain has TRBV2 and TRBJ2-7; perhaps TRBD1 as D (6 bases). Trimming took 0 bases from V and 2 from J, leaving 8 bases between them. The CDR3 totals 14 residues. Germline CDR1 SNHLY, CDR2 FYNNEI. The CDR3 is CASSEAGAPYEQYF. The CDR3, as DNA: TGTGCCAGCAGTGAAGCGGGGGCCCCCTACGAGCAGTACTTC.

The CDR3 region is CSVEDPGIQYF. CDR3 DNA: TGCAGCGTTGAAGACCCTGGCATTCAGTACTTC. This chain connects TRBV29-1 to TRBJ2-4; D unclear. Trimming left V 0 bases short and J 9 bases short, with 6 bases between. The germline V gene encodes CDR1 SQVTM and CDR2 ANQGSEA. There are 11 residues in the CDR3.

This clonotype was seen more than once but under ten times. This chain uses TRBV3-1 with TRBJ2-5; D tentatively reads TRBD1 or TRBD2 (6 bases each). Germline CDR1 and CDR2: LGHDT and YNNKEL (reference sequence). The CDR3 has 15 amino acids. Trimming cost V 3 bases and J 1 base, with 12 bases left between them. The CDR3 sequence: CASSQGGSLQETQYF. Written as DNA, the CDR3 is TGTGCCAGCAGCCAGGGGGGCTCCCTCCAAGAGACCCAGTACTTC.

J is TRBJ2-1 and V is TRBV9; 7 nucleotides align to TRBD2. CDR3 length: 15 amino acids. With 0 bases clipped from V and 7 bases from J, the junction kept 7 bases outside the gene matches. The germline V gene has CDR1 SGDLS and CDR2 YYNGEE. The CDR3 DNA reads TGTGCCAGCAGCGTAGCTACCGCCGGGGGGAATGAGCAGTTCTTC. It encodes CASSVATAGGNEQFF. Combining the CDR3 with reference TRBV9 and TRBJ2-1 gives the whole variable domain DSGVTQTPKHLITATGQRVTLRCSPRSGDLSVYWYQQSLDQGLQFLIQYYNGEERAKGNILERFSAQQFPDLHSELNLSSLELGDSALYFCASSVATAGGNEQFFGPGTRLTVL.

The rearrangement uses TRBV27 and TRBJ2-1; D is possibly TRBD2 (6 bases). The CDR3 consists of 17 residues. Germline V gene lookup returns CDR1 MNHEY and CDR2 SMNVEV (reference sequence). Trimming pared 4 bases from V and 0 bases from J, leaving 16 bases between. CDR3 amino acids: CASSSEAGGVSYNEQFF. For the CDR3, the DNA is TGTGCCAGCAGTTCTGAGGCAGGCGGGGTCTCCTACAATGAGCAGTTCTTC.

This clonotype has a count of ten or more. The chain employs TRBV12-3 or TRBV12-4 and TRBJ1-3; 7 bases line up with TRBD1. J lost 4 bases, V lost 6 bases, and 3 bases had no gene match. CDR3 length: 13 residues. The CDR3 coding sequence is TGTGCCAGCAGCCGGGACAGAGGAAACACCATATATTTT. It codes for CASSRDRGNTIYF.

This clonotype was detected a few times. The gene calls are TRBV5-1 and TRBJ2-1, with D maybe TRBD2 (5 bases). The CDR3 consists of 15 residues. Germline lookup yields CDR1 SGHRS and CDR2 YFSETQ. Deletions cut 5 bases from V and 1 base from J, with 13 bases between. CDR3 sequence: CASRGEWGSYNEQFF. CDR3 in DNA: TGCGCCAGCAGGGGAGAATGGGGTTCCTACAATGAGCAGTTCTTC.

This clonotype was detected only a few times. V is TRBV4-3 and J is TRBJ2-1, with TRBD2 matching 8 bases. Germline V gene data show CDR1 as LGHNA and CDR2 as YSLEER. The CDR3 is made up of 15 amino acids. The V segment lost 1 base and the J segment 1 base; nucleotides outside the gene matches: 0. DNA for the CDR3: TGCGCCAGCAGCCAAGGCGGGAGGTCCTACAATGAGCAGTTCTTC. It is translated as CASSQGGRSYNEQFF.

This clonotype was counted between two and nine times. V and J are TRBV10-3 and TRBJ2-3; D is uncertain. Germline V gene lookup returns CDR1 ENHRY and CDR2 SYGVKD. The CDR3 loop spans 14 amino acids. V was trimmed by 6 bases and J by 0 bases, leaving 10 bases between them. This chain's CDR3 is CAIRTATSTDTQYF. The CDR3, as DNA: TGTGCCATCAGGACCGCAACTAGCACAGATACGCAGTATTTT.

The J gene is TRBJ2-5, the V gene TRBV29-1; unclear D gene. The CDR3 runs 13 residues. V was shortened by 3 bases and J by 1 base, with 9 bases between the two germline ends. Germline CDR1 is SQVTM and CDR2 is ANQGSEA. As DNA, the CDR3 is TGCAGCGTTGAGCCCTATATCCAAGAGACCCAGTACTTC. Its translation: CSVEPYIQETQYF.

This clonotype appeared a few times. The genes are TRBV12-3 or TRBV12-4 and TRBJ1-3; D is perhaps TRBD1 (6 bases). Trimming stripped 3 bases from V and 2 bases from J, with 11 bases between. The CDR3 is 15 residues long. CDR3: CASSLWDTAGNTIYF. The CDR3 DNA follows: TGTGCCAGCAGTTTGTGGGACACAGCTGGAAACACCATATATTTT.

There are a few counts of this clonotype. This rearrangement joins TRBV12-3 or TRBV12-4 to TRBJ2-7, with a weak D call TRBD1 (7 bases). The CDR3 extends over 14 amino acids. V was shortened by 2 bases and J by 2 bases, with 10 bases between the two germline ends. This CDR3 reads CASSLQGGAYEQYF. The CDR3 nucleotides are TGTGCCAGCAGTTTACAGGGGGGTGCCTACGAGCAGTACTTC.

The chain carries TRBV12-3 or TRBV12-4 and TRBJ2-7; D gene unclear. V lost 3 bases and J 2 bases, leaving 8 bases between the germline ends. This CDR3 comprises 13 residues. DNA of the CDR3: TGTGCCAGCAGTTTGTACAGCCCCTACGAGCAGTACTTC. Encoded protein: CASSLYSPYEQYF.

The chain uses TRBV29-1 and TRBJ2-2; D not resolved. The germline V gene encodes CDR1 SQVTM and CDR2 ANQGSEA. Trimming left V 8 bases short and J 2 bases short, with 9 bases between. CDR3 length equals 12 residues. This CDR3 reads CSPKGNTGELFF. CDR3 bases: TGCAGCCCGAAGGGAAACACCGGGGAGCTGTTTTTT.

This clonotype was counted a few times. The chain joins TRBV14 to TRBJ2-5, with 7 bases identical to TRBD1. The CDR3 is made up of 16 amino acids. Germline trimming cut 2 bases from V and 4 bases from J; bases unmatched to any gene: 10. Germline CDR1 reads SGHDN; CDR2 reads FVKESK. In DNA, the CDR3 is TGTGCCAGCAGCCAAAACGACAGGGCCAGGGGAGAGACCCAGTACTTC. Translated: CASSQNDRARGETQYF.

The V call is TRBV20-1, the J call TRBJ2-3; 8 nucleotides align to TRBD2. The trim removed 5 bases at V and 4 bases at J, leaving 2 bases unmatched. The CDR3 contains 12 residues. CDR1 and CDR2 (germline): DFQATT, SNEGSKA (reference sequence). CDR3 bases: TGCAGTGCTCACGGGGGGGCAGATACGCAGTATTTT. This sequence encodes CSAHGGADTQYF.

This clonotype was counted ten times or more. The chain employs TRBV12-3 or TRBV12-4 and TRBJ2-2, with D possibly TRBD1 on 5 matching bases. V was cut by 3 bases and J by 4 bases, with 12 bases left in between. This CDR3 region has 15 residues. The CDR3 here is CASSFEAGPTGELFF. CDR3 bases: TGTGCCAGCAGTTTTGAGGCAGGGCCCACCGGGGAGCTGTTTTTT.

This chain links TRBV4-2 with TRBJ2-7; 11 nucleotides agree with TRBD2. CDR1 is LGHNA, CDR2 YNFKEQ, per germline. The trim removed 1 base at V and 6 bases at J, leaving 5 bases unmatched. This CDR3 contains 15 residues. The CDR3 sequence: CASSQVAGGPGEQYF. The CDR3 DNA sequence: TGTGCCAGCAGCCAAGTAGCGGGAGGGCCGGGCGAGCAGTACTTC.

This clonotype was seen at least ten times. The chain carries TRBV12-3 or TRBV12-4 and TRBJ2-2; D is uncertain. The CDR3 spans 13 residues. The ends were cut back, 6 bases at V and 7 bases at J, with 12 bases in the middle. CDR3 amino acids: CASSYSVNGELFF. CDR3 nucleotides: TGTGCCAGCAGCTATAGTGTTAACGGGGAGCTGTTTTTT.

The chain couples TRBV12-3 or TRBV12-4 to TRBJ2-7, with 9 bases fitting TRBD1. CDR3 length: 13 amino acids. The J segment lost 5 bases and the V segment lost 8 bases, leaving 7 bases of the junction unmatched. The CDR3 nucleotides read TGTGCCAGCCGACAGGGACAGGGCCACGAGCAGTACTTC. This codes for CASRQGQGHEQYF.

This clonotype turned up a few times. The rearrangement links TRBV5-1 to TRBJ2-1; D remains unclear. Looked up from germline, CDR1 is SGHRS and CDR2 is YFSETQ. Trimming stripped 0 bases from V and 12 bases from J, with 22 bases between. The CDR3 length is 16 residues. The CDR3 region is CASSLDVGMKVEGQFF. For the CDR3, the DNA is TGCGCCAGCAGCTTGGATGTAGGGATGAAGGTAGAAGGGCAGTTCTTC.

This clonotype was found a few times. J is TRBJ2-2 and V is TRBV5-1; D gene ambiguous. This CDR3 is built from 14 residues. The germline gives CDR1 SGHRS, CDR2 YFSETQ. Trimming shortened V by 0 bases and J by 6 bases, and 9 bases separated the two germline ends. This CDR3 reads CASSLVLNAGELFF. The CDR3 region has the DNA TGCGCCAGCAGCTTGGTCCTAAATGCCGGGGAGCTGTTTTTT.

J is TRBJ2-3 and V is TRBV5-1; the D is unclear. The CDR3 sequence is 14 residues long. V was clipped by 0 bases and J by 5 bases, with 10 bases between them. The germline V gene has CDR1 SGHRS and CDR2 YFSETQ. This CDR3 is CASSLGALEDTQYF. DNA of the CDR3: TGCGCCAGCAGCTTGGGGGCCTTGGAAGATACGCAGTATTTT.

V gene TRBV25-1 combines with J gene TRBJ2-5, with 12 bases that match TRBD2. The germline gives CDR1 MGHDK, CDR2 SYGVNS. This CDR3 is 17 amino acids long. Germline trimming cut 6 bases from V and 5 bases from J; bases unmatched to any gene: 13. The CDR3 nucleotides read TGTGCCAGCAGGAGGGGGCTAGCGGGGGGGAGGTCGGAGACCCAGTACTTC. This translates into CASRRGLAGGRSETQYF.

V usage is TRBV24-1 and J usage is TRBJ2-3; TRBD2 matches at 13 bases. The CDR3 consists of 17 residues. CDR1 and CDR2 (germline): KGHDR, SFDVKD. The junction had 10 bases not matched to a gene; V was cut back by 4 bases and J by 7 bases. The DNA for the CDR3 is TGTGCCACCAGTGACTCCGGGACTAGCGGGAAAGGGAATACGCAGTATTTT. Residues: CATSDSGTSGKGNTQYF.

The V and J genes are TRBV28 and TRBJ1-3, with D perhaps matching TRBD1 (5 bases). This CDR3 has 16 amino acids. The V and J ends lost 6 bases and 2 bases respectively, with 17 bases between them. Germline V gene data show CDR1 as MDHEN and CDR2 as SYDVKM. This chain's CDR3 is CASSSRVGGAGNTIYF. CDR3 nucleotide sequence: TGTGCCAGCAGCTCCAGGGTTGGGGGAGCTGGAAACACCATATATTTT.

The chain combines TRBV28 with TRBJ2-1; D is tentatively TRBD1 or TRBD2 (5 bases each). The V gene lost 0 bases and the J gene lost 2 bases, with 8 bases spanning the gap. Per the germline V gene, CDR1 is MDHEN and CDR2 is SYDVKM. The CDR3 spans 15 residues. Here the CDR3 reads CASSLWGEAYNEQFF. DNA for the CDR3: TGTGCCAGCAGTTTATGGGGGGAAGCCTACAATGAGCAGTTCTTC.

The chain combines TRBV29-1 with TRBJ2-7, with D hard to call. The CDR3 loop spans 13 amino acids. Germline CDR1 is SQVTM and CDR2 is ANQGSEA. The V end lost 4 bases, the J end lost 0 bases, and 10 bases lay between the germline ends. As DNA, the CDR3 is TGCAGCGTTGTCGGTGGGTTCTCCTACGAGCAGTACTTC. Translated, it gives CSVVGGFSYEQYF.

With respect to this clonotype: A junction end diverges from the germline sequence, so it may reflect a read error. V and J are TRBV7-7 and TRBJ2-2; D is uncertain. The length of the CDR3 is 14 residues. The germline V gene encodes CDR1 SSHAT and CDR2 FNYEAQ (reference sequence). CDR3 sequence (DNA): TGTGCTAGCAGCACCCGTATGAACACCGGGGAGCTGTTTTTT. Translation: CASSTRMNTGELFF.

In its sample, this clonotype was seen a few times. The V and J genes are TRBV14 and TRBJ2-2; D remains unclear. CDR3 length equals 13 residues. V was cut by 0 bases and J by 3 bases, with 2 bases left in between. In germline, CDR1 is SGHDN, CDR2 FVKESK. The CDR3 nucleotides read TGTGCCAGCAGCCAAGAGTACACCGGGGAGCTGTTTTTT. Translating it yields CASSQEYTGELFF.

This clonotype has a handful of counts. This chain uses TRBV6-5 with TRBJ2-3; D possibly corresponds to TRBD2 (5 bases). This CDR3 has 16 residues. The germline V gene has CDR1 MNHEY and CDR2 SVGAGI. The V end lost 0 bases, the J end lost 0 bases, and 10 bases lay between the germline ends. In nucleotides, the CDR3 is TGTGCCAGCAGTTACTCGATACTAGGGAGCACAGATACGCAGTATTTT. This encodes CASSYSILGSTDTQYF.